This T cell receptor (beta chain) appears in the sequencing data of a study of blood T cells in healthy people across ages (dated by TCRdb to 2013 to 2016). General notes on the study: In model experiments, template switching captured about one uniquely barcoded TCR beta cDNA molecule for every two T cells. Using deep sequencing normalized with unique cDNA molecular identifiers, the study measured how TCR beta repertoire diversity changes with age. Donors were grouped into four age groups: young (average 16 years), middle-aged (over 35), aged (roughly 67) and long-lived (approximately 75). To avoid experimental bias, donors of different ages were randomly spread across the sequencing lanes. Two additional independent replicas of 1 million unique cDNA reads from the same blood draw were analyzed for two donors (one aged 18 to 30 and one aged 80 or older). General study outcomes and caveats: The percentage of naive T cells measured by flow cytometry correlated strongly with observed TCR beta diversity. Observed TCR beta diversity per million T cells fell roughly linearly with age, and a significant reduction was already apparent by age around 40. The long-lived group showed more naive CD4+ T cells, fewer expanded clones and increased TCR diversity than the aged group, suggesting age selection. Bulk unsorted PBMC profiling prevented conclusive comparison of naive and antigen-experienced compartments. Donor CMV infection status was unknown, potentially confounding age-related changes in expanded clonotypes. Total diversity estimates from one million sequenced T cells were considered lower bounds and underestimates.

Points on this clonotype: It lacks a known antigen. No much larger clone is present one base from it, and per-base qualities are unavailable.

The V and J ends are trimmed by 7 bases and 6 bases, leaving 12 bases between them. Inclusive of the bounding cysteine and phenylalanine, the CDR3 is 11 residues long. Only the CDR3 region is kept as DNA, spanning 33 bases read in frame from base 1. CDR1 and CDR2, looked up from the germline V gene, are SQVTM and ANQGSEA. Receptor amplification or capture employed 5' RACE. A second PCR of roughly 7 to 12 cycles was run with a J-beta primer mix and a sample-barcoded 5' primer. A template-switch 5' adaptor carrying 12 random nucleotides introduced a unique molecular identifier onto each TCR beta cDNA molecule. At least 3 million CDR3-containing paired-end reads were obtained from each sample. First-strand cDNA was synthesized from all RNA with the Mint cDNA synthesis kit, primed by a TRBC-specific oligonucleotide. Following uracil-DNA glycosylase treatment, a first 18-cycle PCR with universal primers M1SS and BC2_uni_R was performed on all cDNA. The authors' analysis ran thus. Each sample was normalized by randomly selecting 1 million high-quality reads, each carrying a distinct molecular identifier. Reads with shared molecular identifiers were discarded instead of being binned into consensus sequences. CDR3 identification, clonotype clustering and error correction used MiTCR with a Q25 quality threshold and the strictest error-elimination algorithm. A nonparametric unseen species model with Euler transformation was used to estimate a lower bound on total TCR beta diversity. In TCRdb, the public reads were trimmed at Q25 with fastp and aligned with MiXCR, with productive beta chains retained. Identical CDR3 protein sequences are pooled into one entry, listed with their most common genes and DNA. The authors' filters were not applied to this entry. The sample table holds around 2 million distinct CDR3 sequences, of which 39% were seen once. About 23% of the sample is taken by the ten largest.

Donors were under 40 systemically healthy Caucasian individuals from Russia aged roughly 6 to 90 years. Each donor gave around 9.9 milliliters of peripheral blood, collected into EDTA-treated Vacutainer tubes. Ficoll-Paque density-gradient centrifugation was used to isolate PBMCs, with at least 7 million obtained per sample. Total RNA, at least 5 micrograms per sample, was extracted from PBMCs with Trizol reagent. For every donor, flow cytometry on a PBMC aliquot measured the percentage of naive CD45RAhigh/CD27high T cells. The sample comprised blood. This TCR came from a human donor in good health. The chain employs TRBV29-1 and TRBJ1-1; the D gene cannot be resolved reliably. The encoded CDR3 is CSDIDGPEAFF. Read as DNA, the sequence is TGCAGCGATATAGACGGTCCTGAAGCTTTCTTT. When the CDR3 is completed using the reference TRBV29-1 and TRBJ1-1 genes on either side, the full variable domain is SAVISQKPSRDICQRGTSLTIQCQVDSQVTMMFWYRQQPGQSLTLIATANQGSEATYESGFVIDKFPISRPNLTFSTLTVSNMSPEDSSIYLCSDIDGPEAFFGQGTRLTVV.